The T cell receptor (beta chain) under discussion was sequenced for a study of cytotoxic CD8 clonotypes in ibrutinib-treated CLL. The CDR3 has 18 residues. Germline lookup yields CDR1 MGHRA and CDR2 YSYEKL. The V and J ends lost 0 bases and 4 bases respectively, with 19 bases between them. Here immunoSEQ multiplex PCR was the method, and the copy in TCRdb shows in-frame clones only, minus some. The sample includes under 300,000 clones, 60% to 75% of them seen just once. The J gene is TRBJ1-3, the V gene TRBV4-1; D gene unclear. This clonotype was sampled from a human donor with chronic lymphocytic leukemia. The source was PBMCs, collected after 24 months of ibrutinib treatment. In DNA form, the CDR3 reads TGCGCCAGCAGCCAAGAGCTCTTGCCCATTTCGTCAGGAAACACCATATATTTT. It specifies CASSQELLPISSGNTIYF.